Below are 28 T cell receptor beta chains sequenced from a single sample in a study of blood T cells in healthy people across ages (dated by TCRdb to between 2015 and 2016). Library generation was performed with 5' RACE. Sequencing took place on an Illumina HiSeq 2500. A second PCR of about 6 to 11 cycles was performed with a sample-barcoded 5' primer and a J-beta primer mix. The public reads were run again by TCRdb, first through fastp at Q25 and then through MiXCR, and only productive beta chains were kept. Each record represents a unique CDR3 protein, reported with the most common genes and DNA among its rows. Present in this sample are more than 650,000 distinct CDR3 sequences, approximately 21% of which were seen just once. Together, the top ten hold under 25% of the sample. The source material was blood. These receptors all stem from a man in his 70s in good health.

This chain uses TRBV5-1 with TRBJ2-5; D possibly corresponds to TRBD2 (5 bases). The J call may be faulty, since TRBJ2-1 better matches the DNA end. The germline V gene encodes CDR1 SGHRS and CDR2 YFSETQ. This CDR3 has 15 amino acids. The CDR3 sequence: CASSPKASGYNEQFF. In DNA form, the CDR3 reads TGCGCCAGCAGCCCCAAGGCCAGCGGTTACAATGAGCAGTTCTTC.

This clonotype has just a few counts. V is TRBV12-5 and J is TRBJ2-5, with D possibly matching TRBD2 (5 bases). CDR1 LGHNT and CDR2 FRNRAP come from the germline V gene. Trimming left V 7 bases short and J 2 bases short, with 14 bases between. The CDR3 consists of 14 residues. Here the CDR3 reads CASAPDYTQETQYF. The DNA for the CDR3 is TGTGCTAGTGCCCCTGACTACACTCAAGAGACCCAGTACTTC.

V usage is TRBV20-1 and J usage is TRBJ2-4; no clear D. V was shortened by 0 bases and J by 0 bases, with 12 bases between the two germline ends. The length of the CDR3 is 16 residues. Germline V gene lookup returns CDR1 DFQATT and CDR2 SNEGSKA (reference sequence). Written as DNA, the CDR3 is TGCAGTGCTAGAGAAACGCAGGCTTTAGCCAAAAACATTCAGTACTTC. Its translation: CSARETQALAKNIQYF.

This sequence joins TRBV30 and TRBJ2-5; 9 nucleotides align to TRBD2. From germline, CDR1 is GTSNPN and CDR2 SVGIG (reference sequence). The CDR3 totals 14 residues. V dropped 7 bases and J dropped 5; count of bases not matched to a gene: 11. Here the CDR3 DNA reads TGTGCCTTTACAGCGGGAGGATTTAAGGAGACCCAGTACTTC. Translating it yields CAFTAGGFKETQYF.

The chain is built from TRBV6-1 and TRBJ1-1, with D uncertain. This CDR3 is 14 amino acids long. V was trimmed by 3 bases and J by 1 base, leaving 9 bases between them. Germline CDR1 reads MNHNS; CDR2 reads SASEGT. This chain's CDR3 is CASSDRSRNTEAFF. CDR3 coding DNA: TGTGCCAGCAGTGATCGTAGTCGGAACACTGAAGCTTTCTTT.

This rearrangement joins TRBV20-1 to TRBJ2-5; a weak D match, TRBD1 (6 bases). Germline values: CDR1 DFQATT, CDR2 SNEGSKA (reference sequence). Trimming shortened V by 3 bases and J by 0 bases, and 11 bases separated the two germline ends. CDR3 length: 14 residues. CDR3 DNA: TGCAGTGCTAGGACAGGCCCGTACCAAGAGACCCAGTACTTC. Translating it yields CSARTGPYQETQYF.

CDR3 nucleotides: TGTGCCAGCAGCGTAGAAGTCAGTTCCTTCTATGGCTACACCTTC. This codes for CASSVEVSSFYGYTF. V gene TRBV9 combines with J gene TRBJ1-2; D unclear. This CDR3 region has 15 residues. The V end was cut by 0 bases, the J end by 4 bases, with 13 bases between. Germline CDR1 reads SGDLS; CDR2 reads YYNGEE.

The rearrangement links TRBV6-6 to TRBJ1-3; 7 nucleotides line up with TRBD1. CDR3 length: 16 amino acids. The V gene end was trimmed by 2 bases and the J gene end by 3 bases; junction bases not matched to a gene: 7. Germline CDR1 is MNHNY and CDR2 is SVGAGI (reference sequence). The CDR3 reads CASSYALTGFGNTIYF. As DNA, the CDR3 is TGTGCCAGCAGTTACGCCCTGACAGGGTTTGGAAACACCATATATTTT.

J is TRBJ2-2 and V is TRBV19, with D tentatively TRBD1 (6 bases). The CDR3 is 16 amino acids. V lost 6 bases, J lost 3 bases, and 17 bases lay in between. Germline V gene data show CDR1 as LNHDA and CDR2 as SQIVND (reference sequence). CDR3 coding DNA: TGTGCCAGTAGCCCCGTTTTGGGGGCACACACCGGGGAGCTGTTTTTT. It is translated as CASSPVLGAHTGELFF. Full variable domain (missing parts from reference TRBV19 and TRBJ2-2): DGGITQSPKYLFRKEGQNVTLSCEQNLNHDAMYWYRQDPGQGLRLIYYSQIVNDFQKGDIAEGYSVSREKKESFPLTVTSAQKNPTAFYLCASSPVLGAHTGELFFGEGSRLTVL.

The chain uses TRBV28 and TRBJ2-3; no reliable D call. Between the trimmed V and J ends, which lost 7 bases and 4 bases, there was a span of 9 bases. CDR3 size: 12 residues. In germline, CDR1 is MDHEN, CDR2 SYDVKM. The CDR3 here is CASNEVADTQYF. The CDR3, as DNA: TGTGCCAGCAATGAGGTAGCAGATACGCAGTATTTT.

This clonotype was picked up a small number of times. The rearrangement links TRBV7-2 to TRBJ1-1, with D maybe TRBD1 (6 bases). Germline V CDR1 and CDR2: SGHTA, FQGNSA. There are 15 residues in the CDR3. V shed 5 bases and J shed 1 base, with 14 bases lying between them. CDR3 amino acids: CASSKRQAPNTEAFF. The CDR3 DNA is TGTGCCAGCAGCAAAAGACAGGCCCCGAACACTGAAGCTTTCTTT.

V and J are TRBV29-1 and TRBJ1-1; D not certain. This CDR3 contains 15 residues. Germline V gene data show CDR1 as SQVTM and CDR2 as ANQGSEA. V was pared by 4 bases and J by 2 bases, with 17 bases between. This chain's CDR3 is CSVALRGNYNTEAFF. CDR3 nucleotides: TGCAGCGTTGCCCTCCGGGGTAACTATAACACTGAAGCTTTCTTT.

The chain uses TRBV9 and TRBJ2-1; 10 positions match TRBD1. CDR3 length equals 15 residues. The germline V gene encodes CDR1 SGDLS and CDR2 YYNGEE. The V gene end was trimmed by 0 bases and the J gene end by 4 bases; junction bases not matched to a gene: 1. The CDR3 region has the DNA TGTGCCAGCAGCGTAGTGGGACAGGGGTACAATGAGCAGTTCTTC. Translation: CASSVVGQGYNEQFF.

There are a few counts of this clonotype. The chain is built from TRBV29-1 and TRBJ2-5, with 7 positions matching TRBD2. V lost 5 bases and J lost 1; bases outside the gene matches: 1. Per germline, CDR1 SQVTM and CDR2 ANQGSEA. The length of the CDR3 is 12 residues. In nucleotides, the CDR3 is TGCAGCGTTACTAGCGCCCAAGAGACCCAGTACTTC. Its protein is CSVTSAQETQYF.

V gene TRBV5-1 combines with J gene TRBJ2-1, with 7 nucleotides matching TRBD1. V was clipped by 1 base and J by 7 bases; unmatched bases: 5. Germline values: CDR1 SGHRS, CDR2 YFSETQ. The CDR3 contains 14 residues. CDR3 DNA: TGCGCCAGCAGCTTGTTGGGCAGGGGGAATGAGCAGTTCTTC. This gives the protein CASSLLGRGNEQFF.

This chain connects TRBV7-7 to TRBJ2-3; the match to TRBD1 covers 8 bases. Germline lookup yields CDR1 SSHAT and CDR2 FNYEAQ (reference sequence). This CDR3 spans 14 amino acids. J gave up 4 bases and V 5 bases, and 5 bases lay outside the gene matches. CDR3 in amino acids: CASSKDRGADTQYF. CDR3 sequence (DNA): TGTGCCAGCAGCAAAGACAGGGGCGCAGATACGCAGTATTTT.

This clonotype was seen a few times. The rearrangement links TRBV11-2 to TRBJ2-6; D might be TRBD1 (6 bases). The germline V gene encodes CDR1 SGHAT and CDR2 FQNNGV. V was clipped by 3 bases and J by 2 bases, with 11 bases between them. This CDR3 comprises 16 residues. The CDR3 spells CASSFTGIAGANVLTF. DNA for the CDR3: TGTGCCAGCAGCTTTACAGGGATCGCTGGGGCCAACGTCCTGACTTTC.

Comment on this clonotype: At one end the junction does not follow the germline gene, possibly because of a read error. The J gene is TRBJ2-5, the V gene TRBV6-1; D gene unclear. Germline V gene sequence: CDR1 MNHNS, CDR2 SASEGT. This CDR3 has 13 amino acids. In nucleotides, the CDR3 is TGTGCCAGCAGTGAATGGGCAGTCTACGAGCAGCACTTC. This codes for CASSEWAVYEQHF.

V is TRBV14 and J is TRBJ1-1, with no clear D. This CDR3 contains 13 residues. The ends were cut back, 5 bases at V and 0 bases at J, with 7 bases in the middle. The germline gives CDR1 SGHDN, CDR2 FVKESK. In nucleotides, the CDR3 is TGTGCCAGCAGCTTTGACCTGAACACTGAAGCTTTCTTT. Translating gives CASSFDLNTEAFF.

The chain carries TRBV20-1 and TRBJ1-4, with D perhaps TRBD1 (5 bases). The CDR3 length is 14 residues. The V end lost 3 bases, the J end lost 7 bases, and 15 bases lay between the germline ends. Per germline, CDR1 DFQATT and CDR2 SNEGSKA (reference sequence). The CDR3 region is CSARDGGGSEKLFF. The CDR3 region has the DNA TGCAGTGCTAGGGATGGGGGAGGCAGTGAAAAACTGTTTTTT.

The J gene is TRBJ2-7, the V gene TRBV12-3 or TRBV12-4; tentatively, D is TRBD1 (7 bases). Trimming left V 2 bases short and J 3 bases short, with 14 bases between. The CDR3 is made up of 15 amino acids. CDR3 loop: CASSLMAGGFYEQYF. CDR3 in DNA: TGTGCCAGCAGTTTAATGGCAGGGGGGTTCTACGAGCAGTACTTC.

V is TRBV6-5 and J is TRBJ2-1; 7 bases align to TRBD2. The germline CDR1 and CDR2 sequences are MNHEY and SVGAGI. This CDR3 is 15 amino acids long. V was pared by 6 bases and J by 2 bases, with 7 bases of the junction left unmatched. CDR3 sequence: CASSVTSETYNEQFF. The CDR3 nucleotides read TGTGCCAGCAGCGTTACTAGCGAGACCTACAATGAGCAGTTCTTC.

The chain uses TRBV7-3 and TRBJ1-2; 10 bases agree with TRBD1. The CDR3 is made up of 15 amino acids. The V and J ends lost 5 bases and 8 bases, in that order; junction bases with no gene match: 11. Germline V gene lookup returns CDR1 SGHTA and CDR2 FQGTGA. The CDR3 sequence is CASSIPGQGPQGYTF. In DNA form, the CDR3 reads TGTGCCAGCAGCATACCGGGACAGGGGCCTCAGGGCTACACCTTC. The full variable domain, in which reference TRBV7-3 and TRBJ1-2 provide the parts outside the CDR3, is GAGVSQTPSNKVTEKGKYVELRCDPISGHTALYWYRQSLGQGPEFLIYFQGTGAADDSGLPNDRFFAVRPEGSVSTLKIQRTERGDSAVYLCASSIPGQGPQGYTFGSGTRLTVV.

V is TRBV5-1 and J is TRBJ2-1; D is uncertain. V shed 0 bases and J shed 3 bases, with 10 bases lying between them. Per the germline V gene, CDR1 is SGHRS and CDR2 is YFSETQ. This CDR3 comprises 15 residues. CDR3 residues: CASSLVSDDYNEQFF. CDR3 in DNA: TGCGCCAGCAGCTTGGTGTCGGACGACTACAATGAGCAGTTCTTC.

The gene calls are TRBV5-5 and TRBJ1-1, with D tentatively TRBD1 (5 bases). CDR1 and CDR2 (germline): SGHKS, YYEKEE (reference sequence). This CDR3 is built from 14 residues. V shed 2 bases and J shed 3 bases, with 11 bases lying between them. The CDR3 bases are TGTGCCAGCAGCTTTGGTAGGGGCGACACTGAAGCTTTCTTT. As protein: CASSFGRGDTEAFF.

This clonotype has just a few counts. Mismatch with germline at one junction end may stem from a read error. This chain connects TRBV5-1 to TRBJ1-1; D call uncertain. CDR1 SGHRS and CDR2 YFSETQ come from the germline V gene. The CDR3 totals 19 residues. DNA of the CDR3: TGCGCCAGCACCCCGACGGTCCGGAGCCTATTCAGAATGAACACTGAAGCTTCCTTT. This codes for CASTPTVRSLFRMNTEASF. Looking up the rest from reference TRBV5-1 and TRBJ1-1 gives the full variable domain: KAGVTQTPRYLIKTRGQQVTLSCSPISGHRSVSWYQQTPGQGLQFLFEYFSETQRNKGNFPGRFSGRQFSNSRSEMNVSTLELGDSALYLCASTPTVRSLFRMNTEASFGQGTRLTVV.

The chain has TRBV4-1 and TRBJ1-5; D possibly corresponds to TRBD1 (5 bases). Deletions cut 0 bases from V and 6 bases from J, with 12 bases between. Germline CDR1 is MGHRA and CDR2 is YSYEKL. The CDR3 has 15 residues. CDR3 in DNA: TGCGCCAGCAGCCAAGAGGGGACGCAGGCTCAGCCCCAGCATTTT. Protein: CASSQEGTQAQPQHF.

This clonotype has a handful of counts. J is TRBJ1-6 and V is TRBV7-9; D is undetermined. Germline V gene data show CDR1 as SEHNR and CDR2 as FQNEAQ (reference sequence). The CDR3 spans 12 residues. The ends were cut back, 4 bases at V and 7 bases at J, with 5 bases in the middle. The CDR3 protein is CASSSRNSPLHF. The CDR3 DNA follows: TGTGCCAGCAGCTCCCGGAATTCACCCCTCCACTTT.